What follows are 9 T cell receptor beta chains derived from one specimen sequenced in a study of shared clonotypes between healthy human individuals. Libraries were prepared by immunoSEQ multiplex PCR; TCRdb keeps only in-frame clonotypes and omits some of them. The sample records around 2,000,000 clones, around 95% being singletons. The sequenced material came from naive CD4+ T cells sorted from blood. Subset of the sample: CD45RA+ positively selected. These receptors all stem from a young man in good health.

The V call is TRBV25-1, the J call TRBJ1-1; weak D call: TRBD1 (5 bases). This CDR3 comprises 15 residues. The germline V gene has CDR1 MGHDK and CDR2 SYGVNS. Deletions cut 3 bases from V and 0 bases from J, with 11 bases between. The CDR3 reads CASSDGAVMNTEAFF. CDR3 DNA sequence: TGTGCCAGCAGTGATGGGGCAGTCATGAACACTGAAGCTTTCTTT.

The chain is built from TRBV10-2 and TRBJ1-1; D is unresolved. V was trimmed by 2 bases and J by 0 bases, leaving 7 bases between them. The V gene's germline CDR1 is WSHSY and CDR2 SAAADI. The CDR3 extends over 14 amino acids. The CDR3: CASSESLVNTEAFF. CDR3 bases: TGCGCCAGCAGTGAGAGCCTTGTGAACACTGAAGCTTTCTTT.

The rearrangement joins TRBV5-1 to TRBJ1-6; a possible D gene is TRBD1 (5 bases). Germline CDR1 reads SGHRS; CDR2 reads YFSETQ. The CDR3 runs 17 residues. Trimming took 0 bases from V and 8 from J, leaving 18 bases between them. CDR3 protein: CASSLARGGTTDSPLHF. The CDR3 bases are TGCGCCAGCAGCTTGGCTCGGGGCGGAACTACAGATTCACCCCTCCACTTT.

This chain links TRBV7-2 with TRBJ2-1; a possible D gene is TRBD2 (6 bases). The CDR3 spans 15 residues. Trimming took 3 bases from V and 4 from J, leaving 13 bases between them. Germline CDR1 SGHTA, CDR2 FQGNSA. The CDR3 sequence: CASSFLGTRYNEQFF. As DNA, the CDR3 is TGTGCCAGCAGCTTCCTCGGGACTCGTTACAATGAGCAGTTCTTC.

The V gene is TRBV18, the J gene TRBJ2-5, with D maybe TRBD1 (6 bases). CDR3 length equals 14 residues. The germline CDR1 and CDR2 sequences are KGHSH and LQKENI. Trimming stripped 1 base from V and 4 bases from J, with 10 bases between. CDR3: CASSPQNRAETQYF. CDR3 sequence (DNA): TGTGCCAGCTCACCACAGAACAGGGCAGAGACCCAGTACTTC.

The rearrangement joins TRBV2 to TRBJ2-1; 13 bases align to TRBD2. J was trimmed by 3 bases and V by 6 bases; bases with no gene match: 14. From germline, CDR1 is SNHLY and CDR2 FYNNEI. CDR3 length: 19 residues. CDR3 bases: TGTGCCAGCAGACGGACTAGCGGGGGCCATTCCCTCTTCTACAATGAGCAGTTCTTC. Its protein is CASRRTSGGHSLFYNEQFF.

This clone appeared once. The genes are TRBV7-3 and TRBJ2-2; D gene uncertain. The length of the CDR3 is 14 residues. CDR1 is SGHTA and CDR2 is FQGTGA in the germline V gene. V gave up 8 bases and J gave up 0 bases, with 10 bases separating them. CDR3 bases: TGTGCCAGCGCGGAAGGGACGAACACCGGGGAGCTGTTTTTT. Encoded protein: CASAEGTNTGELFF.

V usage is TRBV25-1 and J usage is TRBJ1-1; no definite D call. The CDR3 covers 14 residues. Germline assignment: CDR1 MGHDK and CDR2 SYGVNS. V lost 1 base and J 7 bases, leaving 13 bases between the germline ends. CDR3 sequence reads: CASSEWSGVIEAFF. CDR3 nucleotide sequence: TGTGCCAGCAGTGAATGGTCCGGGGTAATTGAAGCTTTCTTT.

The chain carries TRBV10-3 and TRBJ1-4; 7 nucleotides agree with TRBD1. V lost 3 bases and J lost 5; bases outside the gene matches: 3. The CDR3 loop spans 14 amino acids. Germline CDR1 is ENHRY and CDR2 is SYGVKD. CDR3 DNA sequence: TGTGCCATCAGTGAAGGGACAGCAAATGAAAAACTGTTTTTT. It encodes CAISEGTANEKLFF.